These 21 T cell receptor beta chains were all obtained from the same sample, sequenced in a study of chemoradiotherapy in HPV16-positive cancers. Assay: immunoSEQ multiplex PCR; the TCRdb copy retains only in-frame clones and omits some. Among about 68,000 clones, 85% to 90% were seen once, and the ten largest hold 4% to 4.5%. The sample consisted of blood, taken from a patient who underwent chemoradiotherapy. The receptors derive from a human donor with HPV-associated anogenital cancer.

A single count supports this clone. The V call is TRBV7-9, the J call TRBJ1-4; D ambiguous. V lost 5 bases to trimming and J lost 0 bases, with 7 bases between them. Germline V gives CDR1 SEHNR, CDR2 FQNEAQ (reference sequence). The CDR3 runs 14 residues. CDR3 in DNA: TGTGCCAGCAGCCAAAGCCCAACTAATGAAAAACTGTTTTTT. This codes for CASSQSPTNEKLFF.

The chain carries TRBV7-2 and TRBJ2-7; tentatively, D is TRBD2 (6 bases). This CDR3 is built from 14 residues. V lost 4 bases, J lost 3 bases, and 13 bases lay in between. In germline, CDR1 is SGHTA, CDR2 FQGNSA. CDR3: CASSSGLGYYEQYF. The CDR3 bases are TGTGCCAGCAGCTCGGGACTGGGCTACTACGAGCAGTACTTC.

V gene TRBV5-4 combines with J gene TRBJ2-7, with 14 bases that match TRBD2. The CDR3 runs 16 residues. V gave up 4 bases and J gave up 0 bases; unmatched junction bases: 3. CDR1 is SGHNT and CDR2 is YYREEE in the germline V gene (reference sequence). The CDR3: CASSRTSGGSSYEQYF. For the CDR3, the DNA is TGTGCCAGCAGCCGGACTAGCGGGGGGAGCTCCTACGAGCAGTACTTC. Supplemented by reference TRBV5-4 and TRBJ2-7, the full variable domain reads ETGVTQSPTHLIKTRGQQVTLRCSSQSGHNTVSWYQQALGQGPQFIFQYYREEENGRGNFPPRFSGLQFPNYSSELNVNALELDDSALYLCASSRTSGGSSYEQYFGPGTRLTVT.

This chain joins TRBV19 and TRBJ1-5; no clear D. Germline V gives CDR1 LNHDA, CDR2 SQIVND (reference sequence). V was shortened by 6 bases and J by 0 bases, with 15 bases between the two germline ends. The CDR3 extends over 16 amino acids. The CDR3 sequence: CASRGTLGYSNQPQHF. CDR3 sequence (DNA): TGTGCCAGTAGGGGTACTTTGGGGTATAGCAATCAGCCCCAGCATTTT. Based on the CDR3 plus reference TRBV19 and TRBJ1-5, the full variable domain is DGGITQSPKYLFRKEGQNVTLSCEQNLNHDAMYWYRQDPGQGLRLIYYSQIVNDFQKGDIAEGYSVSREKKESFPLTVTSAQKNPTAFYLCASRGTLGYSNQPQHFGDGTRLSIL.

Notes on this clone: Other DNA sequences in this specimen translate into the identical CDR3. This chain links TRBV9 with TRBJ1-1; D gene ambiguous. Trimming stripped 4 bases from V and 0 bases from J, with 13 bases between. The CDR3 consists of 15 residues. Germline values: CDR1 SGDLS, CDR2 YYNGEE. CDR3 protein: CASSPRQGMNTEAFF. Here the CDR3 DNA reads TGTGCCAGCAGCCCCCGACAAGGTATGAACACTGAAGCTTTCTTT.

The genes are TRBV6-5 and TRBJ1-1; D is unresolved. The CDR3 is made up of 14 amino acids. Trimming removed 2 bases at V and 1 base at J, with 8 bases between. CDR1 and CDR2 (germline): MNHEY, SVGAGI. The CDR3 nucleotides are TGTGCCAGCAGTTACGTCAGTCCGAACACTGAAGCTTTCTTT. This codes for CASSYVSPNTEAFF.

The chain links TRBV6-1 to TRBJ1-2; the match to TRBD1 covers 7 bases. The germline V gene encodes CDR1 MNHNS and CDR2 SASEGT. V lost 3 bases to trimming and J lost 4 bases; unmatched junction nucleotides: 2. The CDR3 runs to 13 residues. The CDR3 nucleotides are TGTGCCAGCAGTGATACAGGGGCCTATGGCTACACCTTC. This encodes CASSDTGAYGYTF.

This clone was counted a single time. The V and J genes are TRBV5-1 and TRBJ2-7; TRBD1 matches at 9 bases. V lost 4 bases to trimming and J lost 3 bases; unmatched junction nucleotides: 5. This CDR3 is built from 14 residues. From germline, CDR1 is SGHRS and CDR2 YFSETQ. CDR3 sequence (DNA): TGCGCCAGCAGCGGGGGGACAGGGCTCTACGAGCAGTACTTC. This encodes CASSGGTGLYEQYF.

The chain uses TRBV7-2 and TRBJ1-2, with 8 bases matching TRBD1. The germline V gene has CDR1 SGHTA and CDR2 FQGNSA. Trimming cost V 7 bases and J 7 bases; bases outside gene matches: 8. The CDR3 is made up of 13 amino acids. The CDR3 spells CASIQGAWSGYTF. The CDR3 DNA reads TGTGCCAGCATTCAGGGGGCATGGAGTGGCTACACCTTC.

The genes are TRBV6-5 and TRBJ2-7; 8 bases are a match to TRBD1. This CDR3 comprises 14 residues. V shed 5 bases and J 7 bases; nucleotides not matched to a gene: 10. Germline V gives CDR1 MNHEY, CDR2 SVGAGI. The CDR3 DNA is TGTGCCAGCAGTCCCGGGACAGGCCTTTGGGAGCAGTACTTC. Protein sequence: CASSPGTGLWEQYF.

The CDR3: CASSFGTQTDTQYF. The CDR3 DNA sequence: TGTGCCAGCAGTTTCGGGACGCAAACAGATACGCAGTATTTT. The J gene is TRBJ2-3, the V gene TRBV27; tentatively, D is TRBD1 or TRBD2 (5 bases each). The CDR3 runs 14 residues. Trimming removed 3 bases at V and 3 bases at J, with 10 bases between. Germline loops: CDR1 MNHEY, CDR2 SMNVEV (reference sequence).

This chain connects TRBV10-3 to TRBJ1-2, with 12 bases that match TRBD1. V trimming: 10 bases; J trimming: 3 bases; junction bases outside the gene matches: 12. The CDR3 has 16 residues. Germline CDR1 is ENHRY and CDR2 is SYGVKD. The CDR3, as DNA: TGTGCCAACTCAGTATCCGGGACAGGGGGCTACTATGGCTACACCTTC. Residues: CANSVSGTGGYYGYTF.

This chain joins TRBV5-4 and TRBJ1-2; unclear D gene. The length of the CDR3 is 14 residues. Germline-derived CDR1 and CDR2 are SGHNT and YYREEE (reference sequence). V was clipped by 2 bases and J by 4 bases, with 12 bases between them. The CDR3 sequence: CASSFNVRPYGYTF. DNA for the CDR3: TGTGCCAGCAGCTTCAACGTCCGCCCCTATGGCTACACCTTC.

The rearrangement uses TRBV27 and TRBJ1-2; a weak D match, TRBD1 (6 bases). CDR3 length: 13 residues. Per germline, CDR1 MNHEY and CDR2 SMNVEV (reference sequence). The V and J ends lost 0 bases and 8 bases respectively, with 10 bases between them. The CDR3 DNA is TGTGCCAGCAGTTTATCTTACAGGGCAGGCTACACCTTC. It encodes CASSLSYRAGYTF.

The V call is TRBV19, the J call TRBJ2-7, with TRBD2 matching over 10 bases. CDR3 length: 12 residues. Looked up from germline, CDR1 is LNHDA and CDR2 is SQIVND (reference sequence). The ends lost 10 bases at V and 3 bases at J; junction bases unmatched: 3. CDR3 amino acids: CATSSGSYEQYF. The CDR3 bases are TGTGCCACCTCTAGCGGGAGCTACGAGCAGTACTTC.

This rearrangement joins TRBV6-6 to TRBJ1-2; possibly TRBD1 for D (6 bases). The germline gives CDR1 MNHNY, CDR2 SVGAGI (reference sequence). V lost 4 bases and J 7 bases, leaving 19 bases between the germline ends. This CDR3 comprises 15 residues. The CDR3 DNA is TGTGCCAGCAGTTTCTCCTACGACAAGGGGGGTGGCTACACCTTC. Protein: CASSFSYDKGGGYTF.

The chain links TRBV5-1 to TRBJ2-3; no firm D call. The CDR3 is 12 residues long. Germline CDR1 is SGHRS and CDR2 is YFSETQ. Trimming took 4 bases from V and 2 from J, leaving 5 bases between them. The CDR3 DNA follows: TGCGCCAGCAGCCGGACCACAGATACGCAGTATTTT. Translation: CASSRTTDTQYF.

The rearrangement uses TRBV15 and TRBJ1-1; TRBD1 matches at 7 bases. This CDR3 comprises 20 residues. V was pared by 0 bases and J by 0 bases, with 16 bases of the junction left unmatched. Germline loops: CDR1 LNHNV, CDR2 YYDKDF (reference sequence). The chain's CDR3 is CATSRDLGGPGGRMNTEAFF. The CDR3 DNA follows: TGTGCCACCAGCAGAGATCTCGGTGGGCCAGGGGGTCGAATGAACACTGAAGCTTTCTTT.

The CDR3 region has the DNA TGTGCCAGCAGTTTGTCGACGAACACTGAAGCTTTCTTT. Its translation is CASSLSTNTEAFF. This chain uses TRBV27 with TRBJ1-1; D unresolved. From germline, CDR1 is MNHEY and CDR2 SMNVEV (reference sequence). This CDR3 contains 13 residues. The V end lost 3 bases, the J end lost 1 base, and 6 bases lay between the germline ends.

The rearrangement uses TRBV4-1 and TRBJ2-7; 10 nucleotides match TRBD1. Germline values: CDR1 MGHRA, CDR2 YSYEKL. After removal of 0 bases from V and 2 bases from J, the junction contained 4 bases not matched to a gene. The CDR3 runs 16 residues. The CDR3 bases are TGCGCCAGCAGCCAAGACGCGGGACAGGGGACCTACGAGCAGTACTTC. Translation gives CASSQDAGQGTYEQYF.

V gene TRBV27 combines with J gene TRBJ2-2, with D uncertain. The CDR3 runs 13 residues. The V and J ends lost 5 bases and 7 bases respectively, with 11 bases between them. The germline gives CDR1 MNHEY, CDR2 SMNVEV (reference sequence). This CDR3 is CASSTLLGGELFF. CDR3 nucleotide sequence: TGTGCCAGCAGTACCTTGTTGGGCGGGGAGCTGTTTTTT.